Each of the 9 T cell receptor beta chains below was sequenced from the same sample in a study of T-cell reconstitution after alpha-beta-depleted transplantation in children (dated by TCRdb to about 2016). In light of the paper, this sample's treatment or condition label describes: allogeneic hematopoietic cell transplantation with graft depleted of TCRalphabeta T cells and CD19 B cells. The receptor library was made with PCR. Sequenced on an Illumina HiSeq 2500. To normalize quantification of the TCRbeta repertoire, the TCR libraries were built with molecular barcoding that relied on unique molecular identifiers. Using fastp trimming at Q25 and MiXCR clonotype assembly, TCRdb reanalyzed the public sequencing data and kept in-frame beta chains. Rows are combined by CDR3 protein, so each entry shows the most common genes and DNA. In this sample the table shows hundreds of thousands of distinct CDR3 sequences, around 15% of which occur a single time. The ten largest clones capture about 41% of the sample.

Specimen: PBMCs, mostly from graft donor cells, collected 360 days after TCRalphabeta/CD19-depleted stem cell transplant. The receptors stem from a male patient between 2 and 9 years old who had a stem cell transplant for acute lymphoblastic leukemia, so the T cells may come from the graft donor.

This clonotype was picked up many times. The rearrangement uses TRBV4-3 and TRBJ2-1; D could derive from TRBD1 or TRBD2 (5 bases each). The germline V gene encodes CDR1 LGHNA and CDR2 YSLEER. Deletions cut 2 bases from V and 7 bases from J, with 15 bases between. The CDR3 loop spans 15 amino acids. The CDR3 DNA reads TGCGCCAGCAGCCAAATATGGGGGTCGACTAATGAGCAGTTCTTC. Translating it yields CASSQIWGSTNEQFF.

This clonotype was observed a handful of times. The chain couples TRBV15 to TRBJ2-5; possibly TRBD1 or TRBD2 for D (5 bases each). The germline CDR1 and CDR2 sequences are LNHNV and YYDKDF (reference sequence). The CDR3 consists of 16 residues. Deletions cut 0 bases from V and 5 bases from J, with 16 bases between. CDR3 nucleotide sequence: TGTGCCACCAGCAGAGAGGACCGGGACGGGGTGGAGACCCAGTACTTC. This translates into CATSREDRDGVETQYF.

The V and J genes are TRBV4-3 and TRBJ2-5; D unresolved. Germline CDR1 LGHNA, CDR2 YSLEER. V was clipped by 1 base and J by 7 bases, with 19 bases between them. The CDR3 length is 16 residues. Here the CDR3 reads CASSQGPRGRVATQYF. The CDR3 nucleotides are TGCGCCAGCAGCCAAGGCCCCCGCGGCCGGGTGGCGACCCAGTACTTC.

The rearrangement joins TRBV6-1 to TRBJ1-2; perhaps TRBD1 as D (5 bases). From germline, CDR1 is MNHNS and CDR2 SASEGT. V was pared by 3 bases and J by 7 bases, with 15 bases between. The CDR3 extends over 14 amino acids. The CDR3: CASSEDIPRRGYTF. CDR3 bases: TGTGCCAGCAGTGAGGACATCCCCCGGCGTGGCTACACCTTC.

This clonotype was recorded at least ten times. The rearrangement joins TRBV29-1 to TRBJ2-7, with D possibly called TRBD1 or TRBD2 (5 bases each). V lost 5 bases and J lost 2, with 10 bases in between. The CDR3 contains 12 residues. The V gene's germline CDR1 is SQVTM and CDR2 ANQGSEA. The CDR3 reads CSVWDGAYEQYF. The CDR3 coding sequence is TGCAGCGTTTGGGACGGAGCCTACGAGCAGTACTTC.

This clonotype was found a few times. This chain uses TRBV5-1 with TRBJ2-5; 11 bases are shared with TRBD2. The CDR3 extends over 15 amino acids. Germline values: CDR1 SGHRS, CDR2 YFSETQ. With V trimmed by 2 bases and J by 7 bases, 7 bases remained unmatched. CDR3 coding DNA: TGCGCCAGCAGCTTCTCTAGCGGGAGGAGGGTGACCCAGTACTTC. It encodes CASSFSSGRRVTQYF.

This sequence joins TRBV5-1 and TRBJ1-2; 10 positions match TRBD1. With 5 bases clipped from V and 6 bases from J, the junction kept 7 bases outside the gene matches. This CDR3 has 14 amino acids. Germline V gives CDR1 SGHRS, CDR2 YFSETQ. The CDR3 sequence is CASRTGQGFHGYTF. The DNA of the CDR3 is TGCGCCAGCAGAACGGGACAGGGGTTTCATGGCTACACCTTC.

This clonotype was counted ten times or more. The chain links TRBV5-1 to TRBJ2-1; D remains unclear. The V gene's germline CDR1 is SGHRS and CDR2 YFSETQ. The CDR3 totals 12 residues. Trimming took 0 bases from V and 8 from J, leaving 6 bases between them. CDR3 loop: CASSLVLDEQFF. The CDR3 DNA is TGCGCCAGCAGCTTGGTTCTCGATGAGCAGTTCTTC.

The gene calls are TRBV5-1 and TRBJ2-1, with D perhaps being TRBD1 or TRBD2 (5 bases each). This CDR3 is built from 15 residues. Germline V lookup: CDR1 SGHRS, CDR2 YFSETQ. Trimming pared 0 bases from V and 4 bases from J, leaving 11 bases between. The chain's CDR3 is CASSLEGTAYNEQFF. CDR3 DNA sequence: TGCGCCAGCAGCTTGGAAGGGACCGCATACAATGAGCAGTTCTTC. The full variable domain, completed using reference TRBV5-1 and TRBJ2-1, is KAGVTQTPRYLIKTRGQQVTLSCSPISGHRSVSWYQQTPGQGLQFLFEYFSETQRNKGNFPGRFSGRQFSNSRSEMNVSTLELGDSALYLCASSLEGTAYNEQFFGPGTRLTVL.